The 22 T cell receptor beta chains presented below share a single source sample, sequenced in a study of blood T cell repertoires in COVID-19. Sequencing was performed with immunoSEQ multiplex PCR; in TCRdb, only in-frame clones are kept and a portion is missing. The profile shows roughly 70,000 clones, about 80% of them singletons. Sequencing input: peripheral blood. Every receptor here comes from a man between 65 and 79 years old who had recovered from COVID-19.

The chain employs TRBV29-1 and TRBJ2-5; TRBD1 is a possible D gene (6 bases). This CDR3 spans 14 amino acids. Germline CDR1 is SQVTM and CDR2 is ANQGSEA. The V and J ends lost 4 bases and 1 base respectively, with 13 bases between them. In DNA, the CDR3 is TGCAGCGTTGTTTGCAGGGGTGGCCAAGAGACCCAGTACTTC. It specifies CSVVCRGGQETQYF. Together with reference TRBV29-1 and TRBJ2-5, the CDR3 gives the full variable domain: SAVISQKPSRDICQRGTSLTIQCQVDSQVTMMFWYRQQPGQSLTLIATANQGSEATYESGFVIDKFPISRPNLTFSTLTVSNMSPEDSSIYLCSVVCRGGQETQYFGPGTRLLVL.

This chain joins TRBV3-1 (or the pseudogene TRBV3-2) and TRBJ2-7; 8 bases map to TRBD1. CDR3 length: 14 amino acids. The junction had 6 bases not matched to a gene; V was cut back by 6 bases and J by 2 bases. CDR1 is LGHDT, CDR2 YNNKEL, per germline (reference sequence). The CDR3 protein is CASSKGQDPYEQYF. The CDR3 region has the DNA TGTGCCAGCAGTAAGGGACAGGACCCCTACGAGCAGTACTTC.

The rearrangement links TRBV29-1 to TRBJ2-4, with D perhaps matching TRBD1 (6 bases). Trimming took off 4 bases at V and 4 bases at J, with 17 bases between the two ends. Germline CDR1 SQVTM, CDR2 ANQGSEA. This CDR3 has 15 amino acids. CDR3 nucleotides: TGCAGCGTTGGCCTACGGGACATGGCTAAAAACATTCAGTACTTC. Translating it yields CSVGLRDMAKNIQYF.

The chain couples TRBV25-1 to TRBJ2-3, with TRBD2 identical over 7 bases. This CDR3 region has 15 residues. V gave up 3 bases and J gave up 2 bases; unmatched junction bases: 5. CDR1 is MGHDK, CDR2 SYGVNS, per germline. The chain's CDR3 is CASSDTGGYTDTQYF. CDR3 nucleotide sequence: TGTGCCAGCAGTGATACCGGGGGGTACACAGATACGCAGTATTTT.

The V call is TRBV20-1, the J call TRBJ1-2, with 7 bases identical to TRBD1. After removal of 3 bases from V and 5 bases from J, the junction contained 9 bases not matched to a gene. Looked up from germline, CDR1 is DFQATT and CDR2 is SNEGSKA (reference sequence). The CDR3 is 14 residues long. CDR3 residues: CSASVVGQNYGYTF. CDR3 nucleotide sequence: TGCAGTGCTAGTGTAGTGGGACAGAATTATGGCTACACCTTC.

This chain links TRBV13 with TRBJ2-7; 8 bases align to TRBD1. CDR1 is PRHDT and CDR2 is FYEKMQ in the germline V gene (reference sequence). V shed 4 bases and J 7 bases; nucleotides not matched to a gene: 18. The CDR3 loop spans 17 amino acids. The CDR3 here is CASSSLAGTGALREQYF. CDR3 sequence (DNA): TGTGCCAGCAGCTCCTTAGCCGGGACAGGAGCCCTACGAGAGCAGTACTTC.

The genes are TRBV3-1 (or the pseudogene TRBV3-2) and TRBJ1-2; D not resolved. Germline CDR1 and CDR2: LGHDT and YNNKEL (reference sequence). The CDR3 runs to 14 residues. With 4 bases removed from V and 8 bases from J, the gap between germline ends came to 17 bases. The chain's CDR3 is CASSLEAGHVGYTF. For the CDR3, the DNA is TGTGCCAGCAGCCTGGAAGCGGGCCACGTAGGCTACACCTTC.

This chain joins TRBV30 and TRBJ1-4, with TRBD1 as a possible D gene (5 bases). With 1 base removed from V and 3 bases from J, the gap between germline ends came to 9 bases. CDR3 length: 14 amino acids. Germline V gives CDR1 GTSNPN, CDR2 SVGIG (reference sequence). Here the CDR3 reads CAWSEGSANEKLFF. The CDR3 nucleotides are TGTGCCTGGAGTGAGGGGTCGGCTAATGAAAAACTGTTTTTT.

This chain links TRBV11-3 with TRBJ2-1; no definite D call. Trimming removed 5 bases at V and 6 bases at J, with 8 bases between. From germline, CDR1 is SGHNT and CDR2 YENEEA. CDR3 size: 12 residues. The CDR3: CASSISGNEQFF. The CDR3 nucleotides are TGTGCCAGCAGCATATCCGGCAATGAGCAGTTCTTC.

V is TRBV5-1 and J is TRBJ2-2, with D possibly TRBD1 on 5 matching bases. The V gene lost 6 bases and the J gene lost 2 bases, with 14 bases spanning the gap. CDR1 is SGHRS, CDR2 YFSETQ, per germline. The CDR3 contains 15 residues. This chain's CDR3 is CASTRETVNTGELFF. CDR3 nucleotide sequence: TGCGCCAGCACCCGAGAGACAGTTAACACCGGGGAGCTGTTTTTT.

V gene TRBV7-9 combines with J gene TRBJ2-7; 13 bases map to TRBD2. V trimming: 5 bases; J trimming: 7 bases; junction bases outside the gene matches: 11. The CDR3 spans 16 residues. Germline CDR1 and CDR2: SEHNR and FQNEAQ (reference sequence). CDR3 coding DNA: TGTGCCAGCAGCGCTTCCGGGACTAGCGGGATAAGGGAGCAGTACTTC. Translation: CASSASGTSGIREQYF.

The rearrangement joins TRBV6-5 to TRBJ2-7; 10 bases align to TRBD1. V was pared by 7 bases and J by 5 bases, with 2 bases of the junction left unmatched. CDR1 and CDR2 (germline): MNHEY, SVGAGI. This CDR3 region has 12 residues. The CDR3 reads CASTGTGDEQYF. CDR3 DNA sequence: TGTGCCAGCACCGGGACAGGGGACGAGCAGTACTTC.

This clone turned up a few times. The rearrangement joins TRBV5-1 to TRBJ2-5, with D possibly being TRBD1 (6 bases). Germline lookup yields CDR1 SGHRS and CDR2 YFSETQ. This CDR3 spans 17 amino acids. V was trimmed by 3 bases and J by 4 bases, leaving 22 bases between them. The CDR3 nucleotides are TGCGCCAGCAGCTCGCGCCCTCTAGACAGGTTGGGAGAGACCCAGTACTTC. Translation: CASSSRPLDRLGETQYF.

The chain employs TRBV9 and TRBJ1-1; 8 bases are a match to TRBD1. The CDR3 has 15 amino acids. The V gene end was trimmed by 0 bases and the J gene end by 5 bases; junction bases not matched to a gene: 6. Germline CDR1 SGDLS, CDR2 YYNGEE. The CDR3 is CASSVGQGARTEAFF. In DNA, the CDR3 is TGTGCCAGCAGCGTAGGGCAGGGGGCTAGGACTGAAGCTTTCTTT. Drawing the rest from reference TRBV9 and TRBJ1-1, the complete variable domain is DSGVTQTPKHLITATGQRVTLRCSPRSGDLSVYWYQQSLDQGLQFLIQYYNGEERAKGNILERFSAQQFPDLHSELNLSSLELGDSALYFCASSVGQGARTEAFFGQGTRLTVV.

The chain employs TRBV27 and TRBJ1-3; TRBD1 agrees at 8 bases. Trimming took 7 bases from V and 4 from J; bases not matched to a gene: 9. Per the germline V gene, CDR1 is MNHEY and CDR2 is SMNVEV (reference sequence). The CDR3 runs to 15 residues. For the CDR3, the DNA is TGTGCCAGCAATCGTAGCAGGGGGCTAGGAAACACCATATATTTT. This sequence encodes CASNRSRGLGNTIYF.

The chain joins TRBV5-1 to TRBJ2-2; the match to TRBD1 covers 11 bases. The germline V gene has CDR1 SGHRS and CDR2 YFSETQ. Trimming removed 0 bases from V and 6 bases from J; junction bases left unmatched: 7. The CDR3 extends over 17 amino acids. The DNA of the CDR3 is TGCGCCAGCAGCTTGGAGGGACAGGGGGATAATCCCGGGGAGCTGTTTTTT. Translating gives CASSLEGQGDNPGELFF.

This clone appeared a single time. This chain uses TRBV14 with TRBJ1-1, with 7 nucleotides matching TRBD1. CDR1 SGHDN and CDR2 FVKESK come from the germline V gene. The V and J ends lost 3 bases and 6 bases, in that order; junction bases with no gene match: 16. The CDR3 contains 17 residues. In nucleotides, the CDR3 is TGTGCCAGCAGCCACCTAGGACAGGTTCAGTCGTTCGCTGAAGCTTTCTTT. It translates to CASSHLGQVQSFAEAFF.

This chain joins TRBV28 and TRBJ1-2, with D maybe TRBD1 (5 bases). Trimming stripped 6 bases from V and 3 bases from J, with 11 bases between. Germline CDR1 MDHEN, CDR2 SYDVKM. The CDR3 is 13 residues long. CDR3 region: CASSTGVDYGYTF. CDR3 DNA sequence: TGTGCCAGCAGCACGGGGGTGGACTATGGCTACACCTTC.

This clone was found a few times. The CDR3 sequence: CASSARLSTNEKLFF. CDR3 DNA sequence: TGTGCCAGCAGCGCCAGACTCTCAACTAATGAAAAACTGTTTTTT. The chain employs TRBV11-3 and TRBJ1-4; D unresolved. The CDR3 is 15 amino acids. The V and J ends lost 5 bases and 0 bases respectively, with 10 bases between them. Per the germline V gene, CDR1 is SGHNT and CDR2 is YENEEA.

The gene calls are TRBV7-3 and TRBJ2-2, with 9 bases that match TRBD1. The CDR3 sequence is 17 residues long. CDR1 is SGHTA and CDR2 is FQGTGA in the germline V gene. Losses at the gene ends were 5 bases for V and 4 bases for J; bases not matched to a gene: 11. The CDR3 loop is CASSPRDRVGGTGELFF. In nucleotides, the CDR3 is TGTGCCAGCAGCCCTCGGGACAGGGTAGGCGGCACCGGGGAGCTGTTTTTT.

This clone showed up just once. The chain carries TRBV3-1 (or the pseudogene TRBV3-2) and TRBJ2-1; 8 bases align to TRBD2. CDR1 and CDR2 from the germline V gene are LGHDT and YNNKEL (reference sequence). This CDR3 has 15 residues. V was clipped by 5 bases and J by 5 bases; unmatched bases: 8. The CDR3 region is CASSVHGGEDNEQFF. CDR3 in DNA: TGTGCCAGCAGCGTGCACGGGGGGGAGGACAATGAGCAGTTCTTC.

This chain connects TRBV5-5 to TRBJ2-5; 9 bases are shared with TRBD1. CDR1 is SGHKS and CDR2 is YYEKEE in the germline V gene (reference sequence). This CDR3 region has 15 residues. After removal of 1 base from V and 0 bases from J, the junction contained 1 base not matched to a gene. In nucleotides, the CDR3 is TGTGCCAGCAGCTTGTGGGACAGGGACCAAGAGACCCAGTACTTC. This codes for CASSLWDRDQETQYF.